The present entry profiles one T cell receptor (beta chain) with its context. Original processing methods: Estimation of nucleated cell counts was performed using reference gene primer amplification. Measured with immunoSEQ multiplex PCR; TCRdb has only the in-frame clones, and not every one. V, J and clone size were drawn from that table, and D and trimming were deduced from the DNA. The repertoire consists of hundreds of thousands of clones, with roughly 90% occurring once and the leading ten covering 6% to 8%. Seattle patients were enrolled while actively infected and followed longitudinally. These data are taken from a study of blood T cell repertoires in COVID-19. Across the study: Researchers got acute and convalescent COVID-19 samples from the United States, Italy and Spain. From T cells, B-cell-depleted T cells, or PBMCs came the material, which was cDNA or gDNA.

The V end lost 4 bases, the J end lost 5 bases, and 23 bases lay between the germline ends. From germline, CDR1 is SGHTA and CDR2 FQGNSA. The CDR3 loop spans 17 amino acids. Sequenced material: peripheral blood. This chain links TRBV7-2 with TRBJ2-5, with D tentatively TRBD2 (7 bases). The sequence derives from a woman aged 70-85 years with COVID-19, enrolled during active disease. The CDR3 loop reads CASSSLSGWGGLETQYF. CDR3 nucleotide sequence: TGTGCCAGCAGCTCACTCTCCGGCTGGGGGGGCTTGGAGACCCAGTACTTC. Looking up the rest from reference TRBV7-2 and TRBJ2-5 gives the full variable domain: GAGVSQSPSNKVTEKGKDVELRCDPISGHTALYWYRQSLGQGLEFLIYFQGNSAPDKSGLPSDRFSAERTGGSVSTLTIQRTQQEDSAVYLCASSSLSGWGGLETQYFGPGTRLLVL.